Below are 15 T cell receptor beta chains sequenced from a single sample in a study of blood T cell repertoires in COVID-19. Some clones are missing from TCRdb's copy, which holds only in-frame ones; the method was immunoSEQ multiplex PCR. The sample gives about 76,000 clones, around 82% of which show up once; about a sixth is in the top ten. What was sequenced was peripheral blood. These receptors all come from a human donor in a cohort sampled during active COVID-19.

This clone was seen a few times. The chain uses TRBV11-2 and TRBJ2-1; D is perhaps TRBD1 (5 bases). Trimming removed 3 bases from V and 7 bases from J, with 13 bases in between. The CDR3 extends over 14 amino acids. Germline assignment: CDR1 SGHAT and CDR2 FQNNGV. DNA for the CDR3: TGTGCCAGCAGCTTTGGCCACAGGAAGAATGAGCAGTTCTTC. It specifies CASSFGHRKNEQFF.

J is TRBJ2-7 and V is TRBV6-4; tentatively, D is TRBD2 (6 bases). Trimming left V 0 bases short and J 3 bases short, with 12 bases between. In germline, CDR1 is MRHNA, CDR2 SNTAGT. This CDR3 has 15 amino acids. CDR3 nucleotide sequence: TGTGCCAGCAGTGACTCTGGGGGGAAGGGCTACGAGCAGTACTTC. It is translated as CASSDSGGKGYEQYF.

V is TRBV5-4 and J is TRBJ2-2; no definite D call. The CDR3 spans 12 residues. V lost 3 bases and J lost 3, with 3 bases in between. From germline, CDR1 is SGHNT and CDR2 YYREEE (reference sequence). CDR3 coding DNA: TGTGCCAGCAGCTCGGACACCGGGGAGCTGTTTTTT. Its translation is CASSSDTGELFF.

The rearrangement joins TRBV6-5 to TRBJ1-5; D call uncertain. Germline V gives CDR1 MNHEY, CDR2 SVGAGI. The CDR3 runs 13 residues. Between the trimmed V and J ends, which lost 6 bases and 3 bases, there was a span of 9 bases. The DNA for the CDR3 is TGTGCCAGCAGCGCCGAGTACAATCAGCCCCAGCATTTT. This gives the protein CASSAEYNQPQHF.

This chain connects TRBV5-8 to TRBJ2-1; D perhaps matches TRBD2 (6 bases). This CDR3 contains 14 residues. V lost 5 bases and J 4 bases, leaving 13 bases between the germline ends. CDR1 is SGHTS, CDR2 YDEGEE, per germline. The CDR3 DNA reads as TGTGCCAGCAGTTATTTGGCGGGATACAATGAGCAGTTCTTC. It specifies CASSYLAGYNEQFF.

The chain combines TRBV4-3 with TRBJ2-7; the match to TRBD2 covers 10 bases. V was pared by 4 bases and J by 3 bases, with 15 bases of the junction left unmatched. Looked up from germline, CDR1 is LGHNA and CDR2 is YSLEER. This CDR3 has 18 amino acids. In DNA form, the CDR3 reads TGCGCCAGCAGCCTACACAGGGTCTCTAGCGGGAGATACTACGAGCAGTACTTC. As protein: CASSLHRVSSGRYYEQYF.

The gene calls are TRBV28 and TRBJ2-7; 8 nucleotides line up with TRBD2. J was trimmed by 0 bases and V by 5 bases; bases with no gene match: 3. Germline lookup yields CDR1 MDHEN and CDR2 SYDVKM. The CDR3 contains 14 residues. The CDR3 DNA follows: TGTGCCAGCAGTACCGGGACTAGCTCCTACGAGCAGTACTTC. Translation: CASSTGTSSYEQYF.

The chain uses TRBV20-1 and TRBJ2-5; D is unresolved. Per germline, CDR1 DFQATT and CDR2 SNEGSKA (reference sequence). The ends were cut back, 5 bases at V and 4 bases at J, with 8 bases in the middle. The CDR3 covers 11 residues. CDR3 loop: CSADIRETQYF. CDR3 in DNA: TGCAGTGCTGACATCAGAGAGACCCAGTACTTC.

The chain combines TRBV5-1 with TRBJ2-3, with TRBD2 matching over 8 bases. The junction had 4 bases not matched to a gene; V was cut back by 0 bases and J by 1 base. Germline CDR1 is SGHRS and CDR2 is YFSETQ. CDR3 length equals 16 residues. The CDR3 loop is CASSLGTSRRTDTQYF. For the CDR3, the DNA is TGCGCCAGCAGCTTGGGGACTAGCAGACGCACAGATACGCAGTATTTT.

The V call is TRBV7-8, the J call TRBJ2-7, with D unclear. The CDR3 consists of 14 residues. The germline gives CDR1 SGHVS, CDR2 FQNEAQ. V was pared by 5 bases and J by 0 bases, with 11 bases between. CDR3 DNA: TGTGCCAGCAGCCCCTCCACTTCCTCCTACGAGCAGTACTTC. Its protein product is CASSPSTSSYEQYF.

The V gene is TRBV15, the J gene TRBJ2-7; 7 nucleotides match TRBD1. Looked up from germline, CDR1 is LNHNV and CDR2 is YYDKDF (reference sequence). The CDR3 has 18 amino acids. Germline trimming cut 0 bases from V and 4 bases from J; bases unmatched to any gene: 15. In nucleotides, the CDR3 is TGTGCCACCAGCAGAGACTACGGACAGGCTAGTGGAGAATACGAGCAGTACTTC. Translation: CATSRDYGQASGEYEQYF.

About this clone itself: A junction end diverges from the germline sequence, so it may reflect a read error. V is TRBV15 and J is TRBJ1-6, with 9 bases lining up with TRBD1. Germline CDR1 reads LNHNV; CDR2 reads YYDKDF (reference sequence). This CDR3 contains 16 residues. DNA of the CDR3: TGTGCCACCAGCAGAGATTACGACAGGGGGGATTCGCCCCTCCACTTT. Translating gives CATSRDYDRGDSPLHF. Using reference TRBV15 and TRBJ1-6 for the parts outside the CDR3, the full variable domain is DAMVIQNPRYQVTQFGKPVTLSCSQTLNHNVMYWYQQKSSQAPKLLFHYYDKDFNNEADTPDNFQSRRPNTSFCFLDIRSPGLGDTAMYLCATSRDYDRGDSPLHFGNGTRLTVT.

The chain employs TRBV28 and TRBJ2-7; no firm D call. CDR3 length: 12 amino acids. In germline, CDR1 is MDHEN, CDR2 SYDVKM. The V end was cut by 10 bases, the J end by 2 bases, with 12 bases between. CDR3 nucleotide sequence: TGTGCCACCCAGACATCCGCCTACGAGCAGTACTTC. As protein: CATQTSAYEQYF.

This chain connects TRBV5-1 to TRBJ2-7; 7 positions agree with TRBD1. The V and J ends lost 8 bases and 6 bases, in that order; junction bases with no gene match: 11. This CDR3 contains 13 residues. Germline V CDR1 and CDR2: SGHRS, YFSETQ. As DNA, the CDR3 is TGCGCCAGTTCCGACAGGGTGACCCCCGAGCAGTACTTC. Encoded protein: CASSDRVTPEQYF. Complete variable domain (other parts from reference TRBV5-1 and TRBJ2-7): KAGVTQTPRYLIKTRGQQVTLSCSPISGHRSVSWYQQTPGQGLQFLFEYFSETQRNKGNFPGRFSGRQFSNSRSEMNVSTLELGDSALYLCASSDRVTPEQYFGPGTRLTVT.

The chain combines TRBV15 with TRBJ2-7, with a weak D call TRBD1 (5 bases). The CDR3 is made up of 15 amino acids. The V end lost 1 base, the J end lost 6 bases, and 16 bases lay between the germline ends. The germline V gene has CDR1 LNHNV and CDR2 YYDKDF (reference sequence). CDR3 sequence reads: CATSRVQSQGSEQYF. In nucleotides, the CDR3 is TGTGCCACCAGCAGAGTACAGTCCCAGGGATCCGAGCAGTACTTC. Filled out from reference TRBV15 and TRBJ2-7, the complete variable domain reads DAMVIQNPRYQVTQFGKPVTLSCSQTLNHNVMYWYQQKSSQAPKLLFHYYDKDFNNEADTPDNFQSRRPNTSFCFLDIRSPGLGDTAMYLCATSRVQSQGSEQYFGPGTRLTVT.